This T cell receptor beta chain was identified during a study of identical twins. Study outcomes and limitations: Beta out-of-frame twin sharing showed a weaker excess. Out-of-frame alpha sequences that twins shared showed excess low generation probability.

Template switching created a universal primer site, and the cDNA included unique molecular identifiers. Using its own MiXCR run on the 5' RACE reads, TCRdb lists one record per CDR3 protein. The table shows 450,000 or so distinct CDR3 sequences, with approximately 14% occurring only once. In this sample, this clonotype turned up many times. Its antigen is currently unknown. V lost 5 bases and J lost 5; bases outside the gene matches: 4. This CDR3 contains 13 residues. The sample was also reused in another study, on yellow fever vaccine responses in identical twins.

This TCR was recovered from a woman aged 18-29 years in good health. V and J are TRBV12-3 or TRBV12-4 and TRBJ2-3; 7 bases fit TRBD1. Sequences were obtained from CD4+ T cells sorted from blood. In DNA, the CDR3 is TGTGCCAGCAGTCCCCGGGACAGAGATACGCAGTATTTT. Translation: CASSPRDRDTQYF.